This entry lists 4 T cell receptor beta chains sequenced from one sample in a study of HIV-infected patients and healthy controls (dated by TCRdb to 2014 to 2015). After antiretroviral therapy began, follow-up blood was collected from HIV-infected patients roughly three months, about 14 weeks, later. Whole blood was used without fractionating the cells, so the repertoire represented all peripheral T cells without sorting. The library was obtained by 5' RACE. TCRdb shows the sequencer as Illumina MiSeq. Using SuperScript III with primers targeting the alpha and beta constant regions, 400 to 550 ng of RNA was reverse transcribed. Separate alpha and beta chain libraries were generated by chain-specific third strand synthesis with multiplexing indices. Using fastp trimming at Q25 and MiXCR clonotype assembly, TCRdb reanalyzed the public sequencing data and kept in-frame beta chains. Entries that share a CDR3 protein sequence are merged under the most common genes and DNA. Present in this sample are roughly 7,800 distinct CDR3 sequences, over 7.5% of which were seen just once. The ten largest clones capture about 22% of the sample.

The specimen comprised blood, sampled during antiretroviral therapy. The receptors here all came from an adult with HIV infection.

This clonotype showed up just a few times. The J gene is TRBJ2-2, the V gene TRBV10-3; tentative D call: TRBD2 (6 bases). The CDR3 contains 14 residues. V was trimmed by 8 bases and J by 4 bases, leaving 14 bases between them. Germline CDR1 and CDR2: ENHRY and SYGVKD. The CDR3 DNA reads TGTGCCATCCGCATCGGGGGAACCACCGGGGAGCTGTTTTTT. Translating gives CAIRIGGTTGELFF.

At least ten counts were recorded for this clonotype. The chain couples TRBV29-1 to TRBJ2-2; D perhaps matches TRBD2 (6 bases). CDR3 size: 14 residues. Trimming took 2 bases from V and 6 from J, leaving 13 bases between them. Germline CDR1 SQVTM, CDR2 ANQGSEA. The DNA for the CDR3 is TGCAGCGTTGAACAGGGAGGCGGGCCCGGGGAGCTGTTTTTT. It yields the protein CSVEQGGGPGELFF.

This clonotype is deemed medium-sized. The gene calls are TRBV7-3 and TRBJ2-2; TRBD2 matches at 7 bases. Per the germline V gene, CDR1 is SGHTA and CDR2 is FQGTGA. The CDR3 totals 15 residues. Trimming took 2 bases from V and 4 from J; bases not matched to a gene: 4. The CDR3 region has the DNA TGTGCCAGCAGCTTAGTTGCGGGAGCCACCGGGGAGCTGTTTTTT. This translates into CASSLVAGATGELFF. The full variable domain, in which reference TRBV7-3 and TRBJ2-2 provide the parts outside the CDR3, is GAGVSQTPSNKVTEKGKYVELRCDPISGHTALYWYRQSLGQGPEFLIYFQGTGAADDSGLPNDRFFAVRPEGSVSTLKIQRTERGDSAVYLCASSLVAGATGELFFGEGSRLTVL.

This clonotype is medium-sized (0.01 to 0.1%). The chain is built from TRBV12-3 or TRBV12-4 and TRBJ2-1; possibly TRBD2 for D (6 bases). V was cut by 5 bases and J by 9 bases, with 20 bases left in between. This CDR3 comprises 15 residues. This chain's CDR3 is CASSDPLGASAEQFF. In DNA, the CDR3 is TGTGCCAGCAGTGACCCTCTTGGGGCTAGCGCTGAGCAGTTCTTC.